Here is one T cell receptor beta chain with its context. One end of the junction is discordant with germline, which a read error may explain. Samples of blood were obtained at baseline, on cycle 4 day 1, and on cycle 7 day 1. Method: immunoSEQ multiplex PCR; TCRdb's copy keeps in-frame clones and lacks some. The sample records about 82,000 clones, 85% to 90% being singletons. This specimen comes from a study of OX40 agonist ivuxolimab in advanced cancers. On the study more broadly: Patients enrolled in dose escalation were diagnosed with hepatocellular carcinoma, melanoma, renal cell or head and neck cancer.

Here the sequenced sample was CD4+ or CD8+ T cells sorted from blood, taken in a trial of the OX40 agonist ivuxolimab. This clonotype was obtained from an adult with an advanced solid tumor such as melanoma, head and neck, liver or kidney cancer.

The CDR3 DNA is TGTGCTAGCAGCAGAGGGGAAGCGGGAAAGAATGAGCAGTTCTTC. Protein product: CASSRGEAGKNEQFF. The V gene is TRBV7-7, the J gene TRBJ2-1; 7 nucleotides line up with TRBD2. The CDR3 sequence is 15 residues long. Germline values: CDR1 SSHAT, CDR2 FNYEAQ (reference sequence).